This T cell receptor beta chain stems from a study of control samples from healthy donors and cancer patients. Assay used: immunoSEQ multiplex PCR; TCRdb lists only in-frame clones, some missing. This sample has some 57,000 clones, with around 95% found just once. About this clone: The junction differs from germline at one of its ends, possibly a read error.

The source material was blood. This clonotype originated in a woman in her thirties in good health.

CDR3 bases: TGTGCCAGCAGTTACGGAAAGCGGGAGTCTCATTTC. Translation: CASSYGKRESHF. The V and J genes are TRBV6-6 and TRBJ2-7; 8 nucleotides agree with TRBD2. Looked up from germline, CDR1 is MNHNY and CDR2 is SVGAGI (reference sequence). CDR3 length: 12 residues.